The sequence of this TCR beta chain was determined in a study of cytomegalovirus exposure and HLA in healthy donors. At the time of sampling, donors were nominally healthy, though unrecorded immune exposures were likely. V gave up 7 bases and J gave up 1 base; unmatched junction bases: 3. The germline gives CDR1 MNHNS, CDR2 SASEGT. This CDR3 comprises 14 residues. The PCR used 60 Vbeta and 13 Jbeta primers. Some clones are missing from TCRdb's copy, which holds only in-frame ones; the method was immunoSEQ multiplex PCR. The sample holds about 25,000 clones, more than 75% seen once. The sample comprised PBMCs. The sequence was obtained from a male donor in good health and CMV-seronegative. The genes are TRBV6-1 and TRBJ2-2, with 7 nucleotides matching TRBD1. CDR3 sequence reads: CASIRTGNTGELFF. In DNA, the CDR3 is TGTGCCAGCATCCGGACAGGGAACACCGGGGAGCTGTTTTTT.